This T cell receptor beta chain was captured by sequencing in a study of beta chain features in type 1 diabetes. The authors reverse transcribed all of the isolated RNA, so sequencing captured expressed TCRB transcripts. Using immunoSEQ multiplex PCR, the repertoire was profiled, and TCRdb retains in-frame clones only, with some absent. In the table there are 250,000 or so clones, around a quarter of which are singletons. Germline loops: CDR1 SNHLY, CDR2 FYNNEI. The V end was cut by 3 bases, the J end by 0 bases, with 14 bases between. There are 16 residues in the CDR3. The chain joins TRBV2 to TRBJ1-1; D may be TRBD1 (6 bases). Sample: central memory CD4+ T cells from blood. The sequence was collected from a man aged 25-40 years in good health. CDR3 region: CASSEAAGAMNTEAFF. In DNA form, the CDR3 reads TGTGCCAGCAGTGAGGCGGCAGGGGCTATGAACACTGAAGCTTTCTTT.